These T cell receptor beta chains were read from a single sample in a study of T-cell memory formation after mild COVID-19. TCRdb re-derived calls from the 5' RACE reads in MiXCR, one entry per CDR3 protein. This table has 560,000 or so distinct CDR3 sequences, approximately 15% appearing once. Sequencing was carried out using PBMCs or a T cell subset sorted from them (not recorded which). These receptor sequences come from an adult woman who had mild COVID-19 (a few samples of this study predate the infection). Cell type and time point are not known. Both conserved end residues are part of each CDR3. Fields, in order: J gene, V gene, CDR3 protein.

TRBJ1-5	TRBV5-1	CASSSEGGLGQPQHF
TRBJ2-7	TRBV27	CASSLSGTGIVYEQYF
TRBJ1-5	TRBV19	CASSPWEGPAQPQHF
TRBJ2-1	TRBV20-1	CSARGLAGVQEQFF
TRBJ2-2	TRBV6-1	CATRTGQNTGELFF
TRBJ2-3	TRBV5-1	CASSFPGATDTQYF
TRBJ1-2	TRBV20-1	CSARDGQGGYTF
TRBJ2-1	TRBV12-3/TRBV12-4	CASSLTEGQFF
TRBJ2-2	TRBV7-3	CASSLALAGGTGELFF
TRBJ1-4	TRBV6-1	CASTGGDSNEKLFF
TRBJ2-7	TRBV20-1	CSASLSAGGAYEQYF
TRBJ1-5	TRBV6-6	CASSHRISGTHSNQPQHF
TRBJ2-1	TRBV5-1	CASTDSLGIAGGPYNEQFF
TRBJ2-7	TRBV12-3/TRBV12-4	CASTPDGSSYEQYF